The 23 T cell receptor beta chains given below trace back to one sample, sequenced in a study of shared clonotypes between healthy human individuals. Method: immunoSEQ multiplex PCR; TCRdb's copy keeps in-frame clones and lacks some. The sample lists roughly 500,000 clones; approximately 94% were seen once. The sample taken for sequencing was naive CD4+ T cells sorted from blood. Noted subset: CD45RA+ positively selected. The receptors stem from a woman under 40 in good health.

The chain joins TRBV18 to TRBJ1-2; no firm D call. The germline V and J ends were trimmed by 0 bases and 0 bases, with 14 bases remaining between them. Germline values: CDR1 KGHSH, CDR2 LQKENI. This CDR3 has 17 residues. The CDR3 DNA is TGTGCCAGCTCACCACCGGAGTCTACGGAACCTAACTATGGCTACACCTTC. It specifies CASSPPESTEPNYGYTF.

V and J are TRBV5-1 and TRBJ2-3; 9 positions match TRBD2. Germline CDR1 SGHRS, CDR2 YFSETQ. The V and J ends lost 1 base and 4 bases, in that order; junction bases with no gene match: 7. The CDR3 totals 16 residues. The CDR3: CASSLSQLAGPDTQYF. The CDR3 region has the DNA TGCGCCAGCAGCTTGAGCCAACTAGCGGGCCCAGATACGCAGTATTTT.

The gene calls are TRBV6-5 and TRBJ2-7; 8 positions agree with TRBD2. The length of the CDR3 is 15 residues. Germline V gene data show CDR1 as MNHEY and CDR2 as SVGAGI. J lost 6 bases, V lost 6 bases, and 13 bases had no gene match. The CDR3 is CASRIAGTPLGEQYF. In nucleotides, the CDR3 is TGTGCCAGCAGGATAGCGGGAACCCCCCTCGGCGAGCAGTACTTC.

The V and J genes are TRBV7-9 and TRBJ2-7; D perhaps matches TRBD1 (5 bases). The CDR3 has 13 amino acids. The V end was cut by 3 bases, the J end by 5 bases, with 11 bases between. CDR1 is SEHNR and CDR2 is FQNEAQ in the germline V gene (reference sequence). The CDR3 DNA follows: TGTGCCAGCAGCTTCATGGGGCTTGACGAGCAGTACTTC. It is translated as CASSFMGLDEQYF.

The chain combines TRBV28 with TRBJ2-7; 8 bases are a match to TRBD1. V lost 3 bases, J lost 6 bases, and 10 bases stayed unmatched. Germline CDR1 MDHEN, CDR2 SYDVKM. This CDR3 comprises 15 residues. As DNA, the CDR3 is TGTGCCAGCAGTTTGTGGGTGACAGGGGCTCGCGAGCAGTACTTC. This sequence encodes CASSLWVTGAREQYF.

The rearrangement links TRBV5-1 to TRBJ2-1; 9 nucleotides match TRBD2. The CDR3 extends over 18 amino acids. Trimming cost V 1 base and J 0 bases; bases outside gene matches: 8. Per the germline V gene, CDR1 is SGHRS and CDR2 is YFSETQ. The DNA of the CDR3 is TGCGCCAGCAGCTTGTATACTAGCGGGTACAGCTCCTACAATGAGCAGTTCTTC. Its protein product is CASSLYTSGYSSYNEQFF.

The J gene is TRBJ2-1, the V gene TRBV28; the match to TRBD2 covers 7 bases. J lost 14 bases, V lost 2 bases, and 6 bases had no gene match. This CDR3 has 12 residues. The germline gives CDR1 MDHEN, CDR2 SYDVKM. In DNA, the CDR3 is TGTGCCAGCAGTTTAAGTGCGGGGGTGAAGTTCTTC. It translates to CASSLSAGVKFF.

The rearrangement links TRBV6-1 to TRBJ1-5; no reliable D call. Germline V gene sequence: CDR1 MNHNS, CDR2 SASEGT. The V end lost 11 bases, the J end lost 3 bases, and 14 bases lay between the germline ends. The CDR3 sequence is 13 residues long. The CDR3 sequence is CAGYPTINQPQHF. CDR3 sequence (DNA): TGTGCCGGCTATCCTACTATCAATCAGCCCCAGCATTTT.

CDR3 region: CASSLFKGLGNEQFF. CDR3 in DNA: TGTGCCAGCAGCTTATTCAAGGGGCTGGGGAATGAGCAGTTCTTC. The rearrangement joins TRBV13 to TRBJ2-1, with D possibly matching TRBD1 (5 bases). The CDR3 consists of 15 residues. Germline-derived CDR1 and CDR2 are PRHDT and FYEKMQ (reference sequence). V lost 2 bases and J lost 7, with 15 bases in between. Drawing the rest from reference TRBV13 and TRBJ2-1, the complete variable domain is AAGVIQSPRHLIKEKRETATLKCYPIPRHDTVYWYQQGPGQDPQFLISFYEKMQSDKGSIPDRFSAQQFSDYHSELNMSSLELGDSALYFCASSLFKGLGNEQFFGPGTRLTVL.

This chain uses TRBV6-6 with TRBJ2-7; D remains unclear. Germline loops: CDR1 MNHNY, CDR2 SVGAGI (reference sequence). The germline V and J ends were trimmed by 6 bases and 2 bases, with 5 bases remaining between them. The CDR3 covers 11 residues. The CDR3 DNA is TGTGCCAGCAGCCGAGCCTACGAGCAGTACTTC. It codes for CASSRAYEQYF.

The rearrangement joins TRBV19 to TRBJ2-5; TRBD1 matches at 7 bases. After removal of 8 bases from V and 5 bases from J, the junction contained 8 bases not matched to a gene. The CDR3 is made up of 13 amino acids. Germline CDR1 LNHDA, CDR2 SQIVND (reference sequence). CDR3 amino acids: CASSQGMEETQYF. The CDR3 DNA reads TGTGCCAGTTCACAGGGGATGGAGGAGACCCAGTACTTC.

The rearrangement links TRBV28 to TRBJ1-1; the D is unclear. The V end was cut by 7 bases, the J end by 3 bases, with 15 bases between. CDR3 length: 14 amino acids. CDR1 and CDR2 from the germline V gene are MDHEN and SYDVKM. CDR3 sequence reads: CASTATSLYTEAFF. The CDR3 DNA reads as TGTGCCAGCACCGCAACCAGCCTATACACTGAAGCTTTCTTT.

J is TRBJ2-3 and V is TRBV11-2, with 11 nucleotides matching TRBD2. The CDR3 totals 15 residues. Germline trimming cut 4 bases from V and 3 bases from J; bases unmatched to any gene: 3. The germline V gene has CDR1 SGHAT and CDR2 FQNNGV. The CDR3 loop is CASSSRTSGTDTQYF. The DNA of the CDR3 is TGTGCCAGCAGCTCCCGGACTAGCGGGACAGATACGCAGTATTTT.

The V and J genes are TRBV4-1 and TRBJ1-5, with TRBD1 matching 9 bases. Germline assignment: CDR1 MGHRA and CDR2 YSYEKL. Unmatched junction bases numbered 2, after V lost 1 base and J lost 7 bases. The CDR3 is 14 amino acids. The CDR3 here is CASSQATGGQPQHF. In nucleotides, the CDR3 is TGCGCCAGCAGCCAAGCGACAGGGGGACAGCCCCAGCATTTT.

Details on this clone: Other DNA sequences within the sample encode an identical CDR3. The gene calls are TRBV2 and TRBJ2-3; D call uncertain. The V gene's germline CDR1 is SNHLY and CDR2 FYNNEI. V lost 4 bases and J 0 bases, leaving 2 bases between the germline ends. There are 12 residues in the CDR3. Here the CDR3 reads CASSVSTDTQYF. For the CDR3, the DNA is TGTGCCAGCAGTGTCAGCACAGATACGCAGTATTTT.

This CDR3 reads CASSETGGSYEQYF. The CDR3 region has the DNA TGCGCCAGCAGCGAGACTGGAGGCTCCTACGAGCAGTACTTC. The rearrangement uses TRBV5-1 and TRBJ2-5; D perhaps matches TRBD2 (5 bases). The J call may be faulty, since TRBJ2-7 better matches the DNA end. CDR3 length: 14 residues. Per the germline V gene, CDR1 is SGHRS and CDR2 is YFSETQ.

The rearrangement links TRBV4-1 to TRBJ1-5; no firm D call. The germline V gene has CDR1 MGHRA and CDR2 YSYEKL. This CDR3 contains 16 residues. Deletions cut 1 base from V and 0 bases from J, with 10 bases between. The CDR3 DNA reads as TGCGCCAGCAGCCAAGTAGGGCCATTTAGCAATCAGCCCCAGCATTTT. This translates into CASSQVGPFSNQPQHF.

V usage is TRBV28 and J usage is TRBJ2-3, with 12 bases aligning to TRBD2. The CDR3 runs 19 residues. Germline loops: CDR1 MDHEN, CDR2 SYDVKM. V lost 4 bases, J lost 5 bases, and 16 bases stayed unmatched. CDR3 sequence: CASSSRTSGIPLFGDTQYF. Here the CDR3 DNA reads TGTGCCAGCAGTTCGAGGACTAGCGGGATTCCCTTGTTCGGAGATACGCAGTATTTT.

J is TRBJ2-3 and V is TRBV4-1; TRBD2 matches 9 bases. The CDR3 loop spans 19 amino acids. V dropped 0 bases and J dropped 1; count of bases not matched to a gene: 11. Germline lookup yields CDR1 MGHRA and CDR2 YSYEKL. The CDR3 region is CASSQERTAGGPRTDTQYF. CDR3 bases: TGCGCCAGCAGCCAAGAGAGGACCGCGGGAGGGCCCCGCACAGATACGCAGTATTTT.

V is TRBV7-2 and J is TRBJ2-1; TRBD2 agrees at 9 bases. The V gene's germline CDR1 is SGHTA and CDR2 FQGNSA. J was trimmed by 3 bases and V by 5 bases; bases with no gene match: 8. The CDR3 is 16 residues long. DNA for the CDR3: TGTGCCAGCAGCCCCTTAGCGGGAGTGGTCTACAATGAGCAGTTCTTC. Its translation is CASSPLAGVVYNEQFF.

The V call is TRBV28, the J call TRBJ2-4, with unresolved D. CDR3 length: 13 amino acids. Germline-derived CDR1 and CDR2 are MDHEN and SYDVKM. Trimming cost V 6 bases and J 1 base, with 7 bases left between them. CDR3 bases: TGTGCCAGCAGGGATGGGGCCAAAAACATTCAGTACTTC. As protein: CASRDGAKNIQYF.

The J gene is TRBJ2-1, the V gene TRBV11-2; D is perhaps TRBD2 (6 bases). The germline gives CDR1 SGHAT, CDR2 FQNNGV. The CDR3 sequence is 15 residues long. The V end was cut by 2 bases, the J end by 2 bases, with 10 bases between. The CDR3 DNA is TGTGCCAGCAGCTTACTCGGGAGTCCCTACAATGAGCAGTTCTTC. Translated, it gives CASSLLGSPYNEQFF.

The V gene is TRBV11-3, the J gene TRBJ2-2; 10 nucleotides agree with TRBD2. This CDR3 has 17 residues. Germline-derived CDR1 and CDR2 are SGHNT and YENEEA. Losses at the gene ends were 0 bases for V and 5 bases for J; bases not matched to a gene: 6. The CDR3, as DNA: TGTGCCAGCAGCTTAGATAACCTAGCGGGAGTGACCGGGGAGCTGTTTTTT. Translated, it gives CASSLDNLAGVTGELFF.